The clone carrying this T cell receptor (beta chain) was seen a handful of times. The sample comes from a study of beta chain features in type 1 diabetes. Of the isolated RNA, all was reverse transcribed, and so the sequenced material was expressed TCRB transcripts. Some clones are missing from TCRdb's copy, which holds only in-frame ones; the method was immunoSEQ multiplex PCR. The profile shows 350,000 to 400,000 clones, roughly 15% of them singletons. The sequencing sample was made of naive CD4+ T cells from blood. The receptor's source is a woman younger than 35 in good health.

CDR3 DNA sequence: TGTGCCAGCTCACCGGGGACAGGGGGGGTCTACGAGCAGTACTTC. It codes for CASSPGTGGVYEQYF. The chain has TRBV18 and TRBJ2-7; 11 nucleotides align to TRBD1. In germline, CDR1 is KGHSH, CDR2 LQKENI. The CDR3 consists of 15 residues. Losses at the gene ends were 3 bases for V and 3 bases for J; bases not matched to a gene: 4.